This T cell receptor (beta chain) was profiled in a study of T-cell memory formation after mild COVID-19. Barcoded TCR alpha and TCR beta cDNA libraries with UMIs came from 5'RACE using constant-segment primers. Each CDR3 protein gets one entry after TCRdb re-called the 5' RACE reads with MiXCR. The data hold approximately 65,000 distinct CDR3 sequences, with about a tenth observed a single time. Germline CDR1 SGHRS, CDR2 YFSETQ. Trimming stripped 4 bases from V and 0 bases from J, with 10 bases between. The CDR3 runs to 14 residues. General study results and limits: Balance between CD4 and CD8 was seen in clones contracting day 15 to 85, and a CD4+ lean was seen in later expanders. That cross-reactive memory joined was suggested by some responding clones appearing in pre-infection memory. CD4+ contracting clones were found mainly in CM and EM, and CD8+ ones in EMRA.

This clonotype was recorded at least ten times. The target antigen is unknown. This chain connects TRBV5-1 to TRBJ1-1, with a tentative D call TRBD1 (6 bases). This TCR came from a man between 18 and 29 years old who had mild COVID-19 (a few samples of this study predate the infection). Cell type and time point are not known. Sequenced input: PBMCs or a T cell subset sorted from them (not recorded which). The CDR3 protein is CASSTDSLNTEAFF. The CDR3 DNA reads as TGCGCCAGCAGCACGGACAGCTTGAACACTGAAGCTTTCTTT.